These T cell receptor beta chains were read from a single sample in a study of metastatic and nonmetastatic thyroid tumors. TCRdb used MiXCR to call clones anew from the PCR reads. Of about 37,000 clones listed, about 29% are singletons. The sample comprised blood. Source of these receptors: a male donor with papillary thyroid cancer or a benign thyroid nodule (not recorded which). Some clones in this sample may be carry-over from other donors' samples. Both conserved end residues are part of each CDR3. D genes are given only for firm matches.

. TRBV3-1 CASSQDRGYNEQFF
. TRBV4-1 CASSQGEQYEQYF
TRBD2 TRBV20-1 CSARVGSGSRVGTDTQYF
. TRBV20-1 CSAREGRKKLFF
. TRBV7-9 CASSPRQDYNEQFF
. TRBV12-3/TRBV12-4 CASVRDHDSPLHF
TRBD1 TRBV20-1 CSATLGGWNEAFF
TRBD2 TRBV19 CASSGLAGAGEQFF
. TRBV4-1 CASSQGGSRGGGITGELFF
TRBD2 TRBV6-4 CASSEESGRAAEQFF
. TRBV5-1 CASSLETANYGYTF
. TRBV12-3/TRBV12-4 CASSRQGSTDTQYF
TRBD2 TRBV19 CASRKSGRPYEQYF
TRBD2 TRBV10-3 CAIKEGSGGTDTQYF
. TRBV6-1 CASSPRNSGANVLTF
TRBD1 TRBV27 CASSFTGGRNYGYTF
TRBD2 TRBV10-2 CASRTSTTWGGEQYF
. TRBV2 CASTNSQSVNTEAFF
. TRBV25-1 CASSDFYEQFF
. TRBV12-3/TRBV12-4 CASSTRGAGRYNEQFF
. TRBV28 CASSFRGNYGYTF
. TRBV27 CASSLFEDYEQYF
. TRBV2 CASSEEGGDNQPQHF
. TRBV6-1 CASSWVSSTEAFF